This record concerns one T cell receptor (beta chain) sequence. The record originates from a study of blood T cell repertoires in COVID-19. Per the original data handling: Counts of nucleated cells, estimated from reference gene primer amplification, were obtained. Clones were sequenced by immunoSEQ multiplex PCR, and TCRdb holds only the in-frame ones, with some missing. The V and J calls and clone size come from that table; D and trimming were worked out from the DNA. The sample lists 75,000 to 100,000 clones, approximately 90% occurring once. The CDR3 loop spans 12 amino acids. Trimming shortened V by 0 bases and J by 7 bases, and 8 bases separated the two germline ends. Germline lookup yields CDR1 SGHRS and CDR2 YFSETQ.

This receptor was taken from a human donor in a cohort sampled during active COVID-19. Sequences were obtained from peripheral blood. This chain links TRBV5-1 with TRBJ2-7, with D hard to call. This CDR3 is CASSLVSGEQYF. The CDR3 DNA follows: TGCGCCAGCAGCTTGGTCTCGGGTGAGCAGTACTTC.